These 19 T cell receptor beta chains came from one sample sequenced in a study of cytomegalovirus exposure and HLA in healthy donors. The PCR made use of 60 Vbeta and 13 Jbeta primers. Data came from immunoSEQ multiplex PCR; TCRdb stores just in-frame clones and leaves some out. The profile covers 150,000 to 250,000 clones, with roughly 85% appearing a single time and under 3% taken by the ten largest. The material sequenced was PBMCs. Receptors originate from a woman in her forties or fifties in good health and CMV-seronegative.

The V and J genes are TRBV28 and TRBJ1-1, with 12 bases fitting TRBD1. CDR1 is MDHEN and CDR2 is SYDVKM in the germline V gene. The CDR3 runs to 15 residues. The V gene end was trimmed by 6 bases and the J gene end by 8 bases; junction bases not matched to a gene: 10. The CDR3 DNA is TGTGCCAGCAGGGGACGGGACAGGGGGCCATCCGAAGCTTTCTTT. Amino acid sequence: CASRGRDRGPSEAFF.

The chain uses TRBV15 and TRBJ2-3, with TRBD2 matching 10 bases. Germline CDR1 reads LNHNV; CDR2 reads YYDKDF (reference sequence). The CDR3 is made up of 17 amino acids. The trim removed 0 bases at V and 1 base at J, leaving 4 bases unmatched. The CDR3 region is CATSREASGRGTDTQYF. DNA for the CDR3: TGTGCCACCAGCAGAGAAGCTAGCGGGAGAGGCACAGATACGCAGTATTTT.

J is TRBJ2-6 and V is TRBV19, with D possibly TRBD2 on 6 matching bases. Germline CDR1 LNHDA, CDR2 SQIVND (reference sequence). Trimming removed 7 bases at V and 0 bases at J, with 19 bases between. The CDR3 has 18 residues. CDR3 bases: TGTGCCAGTAACTTCGGGGGACTGAGGAGCTCTGGGGCCAACGTCCTGACTTTC. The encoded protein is CASNFGGLRSSGANVLTF.

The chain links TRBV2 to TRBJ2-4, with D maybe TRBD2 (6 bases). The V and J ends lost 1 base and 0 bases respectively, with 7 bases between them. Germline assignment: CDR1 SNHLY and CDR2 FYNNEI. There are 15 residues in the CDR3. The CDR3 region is CASSEEGLAKNIQYF. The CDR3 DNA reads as TGTGCCAGCAGTGAAGAGGGACTAGCCAAAAACATTCAGTACTTC. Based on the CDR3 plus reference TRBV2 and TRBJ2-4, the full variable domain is EPEVTQTPSHQVTQMGQEVILRCVPISNHLYFYWYRQILGQKVEFLVSFYNNEISEKSEIFDDQFSVERPDGSNFTLKIRSTKLEDSAMYFCASSEEGLAKNIQYFGAGTRLSVL.

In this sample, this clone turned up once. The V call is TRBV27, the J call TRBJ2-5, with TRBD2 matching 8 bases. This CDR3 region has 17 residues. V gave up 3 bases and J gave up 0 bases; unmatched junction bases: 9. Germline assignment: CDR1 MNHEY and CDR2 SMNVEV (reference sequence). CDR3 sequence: CASSLRGAGAYQETQYF. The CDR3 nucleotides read TGTGCCAGCAGTTTGCGGGGGGCAGGGGCGTACCAAGAGACCCAGTACTTC.

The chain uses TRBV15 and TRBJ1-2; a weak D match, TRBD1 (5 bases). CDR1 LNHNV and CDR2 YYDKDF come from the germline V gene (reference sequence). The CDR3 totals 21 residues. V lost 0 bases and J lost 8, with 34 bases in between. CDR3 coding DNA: TGTGCCACCAGCAGAGATAGGGCAGGGCAATTCCATAGGGATAGTTTTAAAGGCTACACCTTC. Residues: CATSRDRAGQFHRDSFKGYTF.

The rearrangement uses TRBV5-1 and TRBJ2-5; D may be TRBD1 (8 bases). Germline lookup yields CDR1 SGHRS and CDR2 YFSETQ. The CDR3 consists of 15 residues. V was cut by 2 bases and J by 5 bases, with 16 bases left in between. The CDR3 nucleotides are TGCGCCAGCAGCTTCTCGACAGGGGAGGGGGAGACCCAGTACTTC. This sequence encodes CASSFSTGEGETQYF.

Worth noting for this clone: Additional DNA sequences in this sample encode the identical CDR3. The CDR3 region has the DNA TGTGCCAGCTCACCCGGACAGGGGAGAGAGACCCAGTACTTC. Translation: CASSPGQGRETQYF. The J gene is TRBJ2-5, the V gene TRBV18; 9 nucleotides line up with TRBD1. The length of the CDR3 is 14 residues. Germline CDR1 reads KGHSH; CDR2 reads LQKENI. Germline trimming cut 3 bases from V and 4 bases from J; bases unmatched to any gene: 3.

CDR3 loop: CASSQDGAGDYEQYF. As DNA, the CDR3 is TGCGCCAGCAGCCAAGATGGGGCAGGGGACTACGAGCAGTACTTC. V usage is TRBV4-1 and J usage is TRBJ2-7, with a weak D call TRBD1 (6 bases). Trimming shortened V by 0 bases and J by 3 bases, and 12 bases separated the two germline ends. CDR1 and CDR2 (germline): MGHRA, YSYEKL. This CDR3 region has 15 residues.

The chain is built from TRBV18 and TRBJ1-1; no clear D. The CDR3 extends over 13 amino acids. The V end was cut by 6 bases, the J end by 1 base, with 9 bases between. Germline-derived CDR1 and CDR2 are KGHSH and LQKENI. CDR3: CASSRGRNTEAFF. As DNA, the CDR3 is TGTGCCAGCTCCCGGGGTAGGAACACTGAAGCTTTCTTT. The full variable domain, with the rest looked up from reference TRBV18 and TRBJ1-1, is NAGVMQNPRHLVRRRGQEARLRCSPMKGHSHVYWYRQLPEEGLKFMVYLQKENIIDESGMPKERFSAEFPKEGPSILRIQQVVRGDSAAYFCASSRGRNTEAFFGQGTRLTVV.

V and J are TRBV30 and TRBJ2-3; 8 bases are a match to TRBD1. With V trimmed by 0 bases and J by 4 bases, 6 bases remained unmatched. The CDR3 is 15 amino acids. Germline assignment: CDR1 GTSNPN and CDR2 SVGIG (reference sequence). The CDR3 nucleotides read TGTGCCTGGAGTGTATCGGACAGGGTTCCAGATACGCAGTATTTT. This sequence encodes CAWSVSDRVPDTQYF.

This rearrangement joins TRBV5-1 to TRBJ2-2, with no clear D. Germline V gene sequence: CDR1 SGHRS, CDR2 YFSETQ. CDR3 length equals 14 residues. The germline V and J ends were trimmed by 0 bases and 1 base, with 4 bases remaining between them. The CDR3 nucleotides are TGCGCCAGCAGCTTGGGAGTGAACACCGGGGAGCTGTTTTTT. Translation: CASSLGVNTGELFF.

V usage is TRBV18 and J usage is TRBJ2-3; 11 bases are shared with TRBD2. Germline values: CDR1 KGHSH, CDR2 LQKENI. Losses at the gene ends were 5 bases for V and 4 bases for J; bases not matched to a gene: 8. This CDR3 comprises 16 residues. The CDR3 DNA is TGTGCCAGCTCATCTCGGGCACTAGCGGGAGCAGATACGCAGTATTTT. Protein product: CASSSRALAGADTQYF.

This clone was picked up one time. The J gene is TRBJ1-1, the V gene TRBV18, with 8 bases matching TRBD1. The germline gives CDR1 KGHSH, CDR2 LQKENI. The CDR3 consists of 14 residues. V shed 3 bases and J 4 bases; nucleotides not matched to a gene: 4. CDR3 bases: TGTGCCAGCTCACCGGGACAGGCCTTCACTGAAGCTTTCTTT. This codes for CASSPGQAFTEAFF.

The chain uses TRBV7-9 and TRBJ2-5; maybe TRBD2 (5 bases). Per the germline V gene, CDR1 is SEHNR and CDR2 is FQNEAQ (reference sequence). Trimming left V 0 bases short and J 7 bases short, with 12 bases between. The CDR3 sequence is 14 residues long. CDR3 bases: TGTGCCAGCAGCTTAGCCCTCTTGGGAGCGACCCAGTACTTC. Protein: CASSLALLGATQYF.

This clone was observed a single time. The CDR3 here is CAISGTLSNTEAFF. Written as DNA, the CDR3 is TGTGCCATCAGTGGGACACTCTCGAACACTGAAGCTTTCTTT. The rearrangement links TRBV10-3 to TRBJ1-1; the D gene is possibly TRBD1 (5 bases). V shed 4 bases and J shed 1 base, with 10 bases lying between them. The CDR3 consists of 14 residues. CDR1 and CDR2 (germline): ENHRY, SYGVKD.

This chain's CDR3 is CASSYSGATNEKLFF. The CDR3 DNA follows: TGTGCCAGCAGTTACTCCGGGGCAACTAATGAAAAACTGTTTTTT. V gene TRBV6-5 combines with J gene TRBJ1-4; D call uncertain. Trimming pared 0 bases from V and 0 bases from J, leaving 5 bases between. Germline V gene lookup returns CDR1 MNHEY and CDR2 SVGAGI. The CDR3 totals 15 residues.

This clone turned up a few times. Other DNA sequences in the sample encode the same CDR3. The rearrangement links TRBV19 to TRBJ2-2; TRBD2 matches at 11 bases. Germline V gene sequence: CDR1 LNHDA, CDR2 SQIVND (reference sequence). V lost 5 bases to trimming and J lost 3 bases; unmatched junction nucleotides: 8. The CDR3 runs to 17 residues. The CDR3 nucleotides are TGTGCCAGTAGTTATTGGAGGGGACTAGCGGACACCGGGGAGCTGTTTTTT. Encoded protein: CASSYWRGLADTGELFF.

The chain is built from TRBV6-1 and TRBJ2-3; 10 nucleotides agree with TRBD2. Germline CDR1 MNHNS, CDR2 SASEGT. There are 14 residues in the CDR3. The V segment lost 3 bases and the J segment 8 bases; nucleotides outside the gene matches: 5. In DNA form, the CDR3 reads TGTGCCAGCAGTGAGGTAGCGGGAGGCGGTACGCAGTATTTT. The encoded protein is CASSEVAGGGTQYF.